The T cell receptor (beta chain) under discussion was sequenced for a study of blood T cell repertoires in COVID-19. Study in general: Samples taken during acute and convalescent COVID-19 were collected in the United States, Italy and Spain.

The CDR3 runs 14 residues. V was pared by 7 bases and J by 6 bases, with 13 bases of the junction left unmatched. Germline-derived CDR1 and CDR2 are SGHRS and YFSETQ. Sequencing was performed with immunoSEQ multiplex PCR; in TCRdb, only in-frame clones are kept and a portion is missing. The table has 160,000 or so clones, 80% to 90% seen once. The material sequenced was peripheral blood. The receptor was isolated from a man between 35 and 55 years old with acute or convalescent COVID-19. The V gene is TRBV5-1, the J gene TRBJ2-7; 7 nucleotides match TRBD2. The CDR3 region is CASERGGGAGEQYF. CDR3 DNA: TGCGCCAGCGAAAGGGGCGGGGGTGCGGGCGAGCAGTACTTC.